The sequence of this TCR beta chain was determined in a study of T cells in localized non-small cell lung cancer. CDR1 is SGDLS, CDR2 YYNGEE, per germline. The CDR3 spans 17 residues. The V gene end was trimmed by 4 bases and the J gene end by 3 bases; junction bases not matched to a gene: 13. In regard to this clone: Its antigen is currently unknown.

Points from the study as a whole: Greater T cell density in blood accompanied longer overall survival. Appearing in adjacent lung were a median about 59 of the top 100 tumor clones.

Profiled with immunoSEQ multiplex PCR; TCRdb holds only in-frame clones, not every one. The sample shows about 31,000 clones, roughly 88% of them seen only once. Sequenced material: peripheral blood mononuclear cells, taken before any cancer treatment. The sequence was obtained from a woman aged 35 to 70 with stage III lung adenocarcinoma. The V and J genes are TRBV9 and TRBJ2-3; the match to TRBD2 covers 8 bases. CDR3 amino acids: CASSTYSSSGATDTQYF. DNA of the CDR3: TGTGCCAGCAGCACGTATAGTAGTAGCGGGGCTACAGATACGCAGTATTTT.